The 20 T cell receptor beta chains in this list originate from one sample, sequenced in a study of Graves' ophthalmopathy and Graves' hyperthyroidism. For repertoire sequencing, the TCR beta CDR3 regions were amplified from RNA transcripts. Second-round multiplex PCR followed a first-round RT-PCR using HTBI primers. TCRdb passed the multiplex PCR reads through MiXCR, listing each CDR3 protein once. This sample has 210,000 or so distinct CDR3 sequences, with over 25% found just once. Specimen: peripheral blood. Receptor source: a man aged 50 to 60 with Graves' ophthalmopathy.

This clonotype was recorded at least ten times. The chain uses TRBV12-3 or TRBV12-4 and TRBJ2-7, with 8 bases aligning to TRBD1. The CDR3 is made up of 12 amino acids. V trimming: 7 bases; J trimming: 7 bases; junction bases outside the gene matches: 6. The CDR3 protein is CASTRDRGEQYF. DNA of the CDR3: TGTGCCAGCACCCGAGACAGGGGTGAGCAGTACTTC.

This clonotype was observed at least ten times. The chain is built from TRBV5-5 and TRBJ1-2; D is ambiguous. The germline CDR1 and CDR2 sequences are SGHKS and YYEKEE (reference sequence). The CDR3 is 14 amino acids. The V gene lost 4 bases and the J gene lost 3 bases, with 13 bases spanning the gap. CDR3 DNA: TGTGCCAGCAGCAGAATGGACGGCCACTATGGCTACACCTTC. Amino acid sequence: CASSRMDGHYGYTF.

This chain links TRBV28 with TRBJ2-7; D may be TRBD2 (6 bases). The CDR3 loop spans 15 amino acids. Germline CDR1 is MDHEN and CDR2 is SYDVKM. Trimming pared 1 base from V and 2 bases from J, leaving 12 bases between. CDR3 DNA: TGTGCCAGCAGTTTATCGGGACTTCCAACCTACGAGCAGTACTTC. This encodes CASSLSGLPTYEQYF.

The chain uses TRBV11-1 and TRBJ1-1; D gene ambiguous. This CDR3 spans 14 amino acids. Trimming pared 3 bases from V and 1 base from J, leaving 9 bases between. Germline V lookup: CDR1 SGHAT, CDR2 FQDESV (reference sequence). CDR3 amino acids: CASSFGRSNTEAFF. CDR3 nucleotides: TGTGCCAGCAGCTTCGGACGGTCGAACACTGAAGCTTTCTTT.

This clonotype was counted a few times. This chain uses TRBV28 with TRBJ2-5, with D possibly TRBD1 on 5 matching bases. The CDR3 covers 14 residues. Between the trimmed V and J ends, which lost 5 bases and 5 bases, there was a span of 15 bases. CDR1 and CDR2 from the germline V gene are MDHEN and SYDVKM. CDR3 sequence (DNA): TGTGCCAGCAGTACGACAGACGAATTGGAGACCCAGTACTTC. Its translation: CASSTTDELETQYF.

This clonotype was observed a few times. V gene TRBV28 combines with J gene TRBJ1-5, with D possibly matching TRBD1 (5 bases). Germline V gene lookup returns CDR1 MDHEN and CDR2 SYDVKM. V lost 7 bases to trimming and J lost 7 bases, with 20 bases between them. The CDR3 consists of 15 residues. The CDR3 nucleotides read TGTGCCAGCACCCCTGGGGGGGTTAACGGACAGCCCCAGCATTTT. Its protein product is CASTPGGVNGQPQHF.

This clonotype was observed a single time. This sequence joins TRBV6-1 and TRBJ2-7, with TRBD2 identical over 7 bases. The CDR3 consists of 15 residues. V dropped 3 bases and J dropped 3; count of bases not matched to a gene: 8. Germline assignment: CDR1 MNHNS and CDR2 SASEGT. The CDR3 here is CASSETSSGGYEQYF. The CDR3 nucleotides are TGTGCCAGCAGTGAGACATCTTCGGGGGGCTACGAGCAGTACTTC.

This clonotype was counted ten times or more. The chain has TRBV3-1 and TRBJ1-3; D not certain. The germline gives CDR1 LGHDT, CDR2 YNNKEL (reference sequence). Trimming pared 1 base from V and 4 bases from J, leaving 17 bases between. CDR3 size: 17 residues. CDR3: CASSQGEWTVRGNTIYF. CDR3 nucleotides: TGTGCCAGCAGCCAAGGAGAGTGGACGGTTCGGGGAAACACCATATATTTT. The variable domain in full, with the rest retrieved from reference TRBV3-1 and TRBJ1-3, is DTAVSQTPKYLVTQMGNDKSIKCEQNLGHDTMYWYKQDSKKFLKIMFSYNNKELIINETVPNRFSPKSPDKAHLNLHINSLELGDSAVYFCASSQGEWTVRGNTIYFGEGSWLTVV.

This clonotype came up many times. The chain recombines TRBV6-2 or TRBV6-3 with TRBJ1-2, with a tentative D call TRBD1 (6 bases). The CDR3 contains 15 residues. CDR1 is MNHEY and CDR2 is SVGEGT in the germline V gene. Trimming pared 3 bases from V and 5 bases from J, leaving 16 bases between. Here the CDR3 reads CASSYNRVAVYGYTF. The CDR3 DNA reads as TGTGCCAGCAGTTATAACAGGGTGGCAGTATATGGCTACACCTTC.

The V call is TRBV6-2 or TRBV6-3, the J call TRBJ1-1; no firm D call. Between the trimmed V and J ends, which lost 6 bases and 0 bases, there was a span of 11 bases. The CDR3 extends over 14 amino acids. CDR1 MNHEY and CDR2 SVGEGT come from the germline V gene. This chain's CDR3 is CASSFRRMNTEAFF. In DNA, the CDR3 is TGTGCCAGCAGCTTCCGACGGATGAACACTGAAGCTTTCTTT.

This clonotype showed up many times. The chain links TRBV7-3 to TRBJ1-2, with 8 bases identical to TRBD1. In germline, CDR1 is SGHTA, CDR2 FQGTGA. The V gene end was trimmed by 5 bases and the J gene end by 8 bases; junction bases not matched to a gene: 13. There are 15 residues in the CDR3. The CDR3 here is CASSARGGQEWGYTF. CDR3 coding DNA: TGTGCCAGCAGCGCTCGGGGGGGACAGGAATGGGGCTACACCTTC.

This clonotype was found many times. The V gene is TRBV28, the J gene TRBJ2-5; 9 bases map to TRBD1. Germline V CDR1 and CDR2: MDHEN, SYDVKM. The CDR3 extends over 15 amino acids. V shed 7 bases and J 2 bases; nucleotides not matched to a gene: 8. The CDR3 loop reads CASTPRGTGQETQYF. Written as DNA, the CDR3 is TGTGCCAGCACCCCGAGGGGGACAGGGCAAGAGACCCAGTACTTC.

This clonotype was found many times. This chain joins TRBV24-1 and TRBJ2-6; D possibly corresponds to TRBD1 (5 bases). Germline V gene sequence: CDR1 KGHDR, CDR2 SFDVKD. V lost 6 bases to trimming and J lost 2 bases, with 16 bases between them. This CDR3 has 17 amino acids. The CDR3: CATSSPSQDPGANVLTF. CDR3 DNA sequence: TGTGCCACCAGTTCGCCCTCACAGGACCCTGGGGCCAACGTCCTGACTTTC.

This rearrangement joins TRBV12-3 or TRBV12-4 to TRBJ2-7; TRBD1 or TRBD2 may be the D gene (5 bases each). The CDR3 is 12 residues long. Trimming shortened V by 4 bases and J by 7 bases, and 11 bases separated the two germline ends. CDR3 in amino acids: CASSSRGKEQYF. In DNA, the CDR3 is TGTGCCAGCAGTTCCCGGGGCAAAGAGCAGTACTTC.

The chain has TRBV6-1 and TRBJ1-2; D is unresolved. The CDR3 sequence is 15 residues long. Between the trimmed V and J ends, which lost 2 bases and 1 base, there was a span of 11 bases. Germline V gene sequence: CDR1 MNHNS, CDR2 SASEGT. The CDR3 region has the DNA TGTGCCAGCAGTGAAATCGATGGGATTAACTATGGCTACACCTTC. Its protein is CASSEIDGINYGYTF.

The rearrangement joins TRBV11-2 to TRBJ2-2; D is possibly TRBD1 (6 bases). V lost 1 base and J lost 1, with 10 bases in between. The CDR3 contains 16 residues. Germline V gene lookup returns CDR1 SGHAT and CDR2 FQNNGV. CDR3 bases: TGTGCCAGCAGCTTAGGAGGCAGGGGGAACACCGGGGAGCTGTTTTTT. Translating it yields CASSLGGRGNTGELFF.

This clonotype was recorded at least ten times. The chain combines TRBV7-9 with TRBJ2-7, with D possibly matching TRBD2 (5 bases). V was pared by 4 bases and J by 3 bases, with 10 bases between. CDR1 and CDR2 (germline): SEHNR, FQNEAQ (reference sequence). This CDR3 spans 13 amino acids. CDR3 residues: CASSSGGGYEQYF. DNA of the CDR3: TGTGCCAGCAGCTCCGGAGGAGGCTACGAGCAGTACTTC.

This clonotype appeared many times. This chain uses TRBV6-2 or TRBV6-3 with TRBJ2-2; D call uncertain. Trimming removed 11 bases at V and 6 bases at J, with 4 bases between. CDR3 length: 9 residues. Germline loops: CDR1 MNHEY, CDR2 SVGEGT. The CDR3 loop reads CAGPGELFF. The CDR3, as DNA: TGTGCCGGGCCCGGGGAGCTGTTTTTT.

This chain connects TRBV12-3 or TRBV12-4 to TRBJ1-1, with TRBD1 as a possible D gene (5 bases). V lost 6 bases and J 6 bases, leaving 14 bases between the germline ends. This CDR3 has 13 amino acids. The CDR3 DNA follows: TGTGCCAGCAGCCTCGGGGGGGTTCCTGAAGCTTTCTTT. This gives the protein CASSLGGVPEAFF.

The chain couples TRBV12-3 or TRBV12-4 to TRBJ2-5, with 13 bases matching TRBD2. With V trimmed by 3 bases and J by 6 bases, 7 bases remained unmatched. The CDR3 has 16 residues. The CDR3 region has the DNA TGTGCCAGCAGTTTGTGGACTAGCGGGAGCGCGCAGACCCAGTACTTC. This encodes CASSLWTSGSAQTQYF.